This T cell receptor beta chain was observed in a study of CD8 T cells in Susac syndrome. RNA in amounts of roughly 0.5 to 1 ug was reverse transcribed with random hexamers. Amplification of the TCR beta CDR3 was carried out by immunoSEQ multiplex PCR, which spanned a total of 54 Vbeta and 13 Jbeta segments. Using its own MiXCR run on the immunoSEQ multiplex PCR reads, TCRdb lists one record per CDR3 protein. The profile covers 150,000 or so distinct CDR3 sequences, with over 85% appearing a single time and around 0.21% taken by the ten largest. Patients with stable or active relapsing-remitting disease, all of them treatment-naive, made up the multiple sclerosis controls. Purification of the CD8+ and CD4+ T cells relied on negative isolation, and TEMRA cells underwent FACS enrichment. CDR1 GTSNPN and CDR2 SVGIG come from the germline V gene (reference sequence). This CDR3 has 12 amino acids. V shed 5 bases and J shed 8 bases, with 15 bases lying between them.

J is TRBJ1-2 and V is TRBV30; a possible D gene is TRBD1 (5 bases). The sequenced sample consisted of CD8+ T cells from PBMCs. This sequence originates from a human donor with multiple sclerosis. The CDR3 loop reads CAWATGLGGYTF. Here the CDR3 DNA reads TGTGCCTGGGCCACAGGCTTGGGGGGCTACACCTTC. The full variable domain, rest sourced from reference TRBV30 and TRBJ1-2, is SQTIHQWPATLVQPVGSPLSLECTVEGTSNPNLYWYRQAAGRGLQLLFYSVGIGQISSEVPQNLSASRPQDRQFILSSKKLLLSDSGFYLCAWATGLGGYTFGSGTRLTVV.